This T cell receptor (beta chain) appears in the sequencing data of a study of monozygotic twins with cystic fibrosis. Study-level information: With roughly 16 PCR cycles, barcoded libraries came from around 3 micrograms of fragmented DNA. Study conclusions and caveats: Monozygotic CF twin pairs shared significantly more nucleotide-identical clonotypes than unrelated CF individuals did. Co-twins had the most similar V usage for 13 of 16 pairs, J for 8.

As to this clone: The antigen remains unidentified.

Profiling relied on immunoSEQ multiplex PCR, and the TCRdb table lists in-frame clones only, not all of them. The sample includes about 26,000 clones, 96% seen only once; the top ten take 2.7%. Germline V gives CDR1 SGHRS, CDR2 YFSETQ. The trim removed 4 bases at V and 6 bases at J, leaving 7 bases unmatched. CDR3 size: 14 residues. The V and J genes are TRBV5-1 and TRBJ2-7, with 10 bases that match TRBD2. The TCR sequence derives from a girl aged 2-9 years with cystic fibrosis. Sequenced input: blood. The CDR3, as DNA: TGCGCCAGCAGCATTAGCGGGAGGAGTGGCGAGCAGTACTTC. This translates into CASSISGRSGEQYF.